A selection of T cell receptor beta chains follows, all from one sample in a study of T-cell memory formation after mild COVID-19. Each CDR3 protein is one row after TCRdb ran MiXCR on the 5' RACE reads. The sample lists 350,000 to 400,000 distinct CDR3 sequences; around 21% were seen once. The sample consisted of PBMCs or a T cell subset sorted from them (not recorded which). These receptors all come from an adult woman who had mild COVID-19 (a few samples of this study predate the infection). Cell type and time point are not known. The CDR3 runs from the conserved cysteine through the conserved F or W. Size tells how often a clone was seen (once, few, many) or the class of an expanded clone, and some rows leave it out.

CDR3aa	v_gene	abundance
CSARGNSRDTQYF	TRBV20-1	NA
CASSLDWGNNEQFF	TRBV5-4	NA
CASSLARREWETQYF	TRBV7-2	NA
CASSQDPGWVAPGYEQYF	TRBV4-3	NA
CSARDIGEGPYNEQFF	TRBV20-1	NA
CASTKTGYGMNTEAFF	TRBV6-5	NA
CASSFTDTQPQHF	TRBV12-3/TRBV12-4	NA
CASSPGTRYGYTF	TRBV5-1	NA
CSAESDRWRVDETQYF	TRBV20-1	NA
CASSSQPGGSTDTQYF	TRBV7-3	few
CASSPQARSTDTQYF	TRBV7-2	many
CASSPRQGQDYGYTF	TRBV5-1	NA
CASSLAGHPPGYNEQFF	TRBV5-1	NA
CASSLRTSGGEQYF	TRBV2	NA